Listed below are T cell receptor beta chains from one sample, sequenced in a study of blood T cell repertoires in COVID-19. Some clones are missing from TCRdb's copy, which holds only in-frame ones; the method was immunoSEQ multiplex PCR. Of approximately 58,000 clones listed, 70% to 85% are singletons. The sample was peripheral blood. Every receptor here comes from an older woman with acute or convalescent COVID-19. Each CDR3 is given with its conserved first and last residue. Each record gives: V gene, clone size, D gene, J gene, CDR3 DNA, CDR3 protein. A D gene is named only where the DNA matches it firmly. The size of a clone is reported for some rows only, either as once, few or many, or as a class for expanded clones.

TRBV10-3,NA,TRBD1,TRBJ2-7,TGTGCCATCAGTGGGGCGGGACAGGGGGCGGGAGAGCAGTACTTC,CAISGAGQGAGEQYF
TRBV7-8,NA,NA,TRBJ2-7,TGTGCCAGCAGCTTAGTAACTGGTGAGCAGTACTTC,CASSLVTGEQYF
TRBV3-1/TRBV3-2,NA,TRBD2,TRBJ2-1,TGTGCCAGCAGCCAAGTTGCAGCCGGGGGGTATGAGCAGTTCTTC,CASSQVAAGGYEQFF
TRBV10-3,NA,TRBD1,TRBJ1-1,TGTGCCATCACCCGGGACAGGGAGAACACTGAAGCTTTCTTT,CAITRDRENTEAFF
TRBV10-2,NA,NA,TRBJ1-1,TGCGCCAGCGGTTTGACAGGCACCGGGGAAGCTTTCTTT,CASGLTGTGEAFF
TRBV5-1,NA,NA,TRBJ1-5,TGCGCCAGCAGCTTGGATAGCGATCAGCCCCAGCATTTT,CASSLDSDQPQHF
TRBV20-1,NA,NA,TRBJ1-5,TGCAGTGCTAGTAGTGTACAGGGCAATCAGCCCCAGCATTTT,CSASSVQGNQPQHF
TRBV21-1,NA,NA,TRBJ2-7,TGTGCCAGCATCCTCGTCCGGGACAGCTCCTACGAGCAGTACTTC,CASILVRDSSYEQYF
TRBV19,NA,TRBD1,TRBJ2-3,TGTGCCAGTAGTATAGAACAGGGGGCAGATACGCAGTATTTT,CASSIEQGADTQYF
TRBV9,NA,NA,TRBJ2-3,TGTGCCAGCAGCGTAGGAAGTAGCGGTAGCACAGATACGCAGTATTTT,CASSVGSSGSTDTQYF
TRBV9,NA,NA,TRBJ1-6,TGTGCCAGCGCTACCAGCGCTGGGGCGAATTCACCCCTCCACTTT,CASATSAGANSPLHF
TRBV30,NA,TRBD1,TRBJ1-5,TGTGCCTGGAGCGGAGCTACAGGGGATGCCAGTCAGCCCCAGCATTTT,CAWSGATGDASQPQHF
TRBV2,NA,NA,TRBJ1-1,TGTGCCAGCAAGTCGGGGGGGAACACTGAAGCTTTCTTT,CASKSGGNTEAFF
TRBV6-5,NA,TRBD1,TRBJ1-1,TGTGCCAGCAGGGGACAGGGGGCGGCCACTGAAGCTTTCTTT,CASRGQGAATEAFF
TRBV29-1,NA,NA,TRBJ1-1,TGCAGCGTTGAGAAGGGGTACACTGAAGCTTTCTTT,CSVEKGYTEAFF
TRBV7-9,once,NA,TRBJ2-5,TGTGCCAGCAGCTTGCAGGGGTCACAAGAGACCCAGTACTTC,CASSLQGSQETQYF
TRBV5-1,NA,NA,TRBJ1-2,TGCGCCAGCAGCTCAGGGGCTATCTATGGCTACACCTTC,CASSSGAIYGYTF
TRBV15,NA,TRBD1,TRBJ2-2,TGTGCCACCGCAGGACAGGGCGGGTTCGGGAACACCGGGGAGCTGTTTTTT,CATAGQGGFGNTGELFF
TRBV6-6,NA,TRBD1,TRBJ1-4,TGTGCCAGCAGTTACGGACAGGGGGCGGTTCATGAAAAACTGTTTTTT,CASSYGQGAVHEKLFF
TRBV2,NA,TRBD2,TRBJ2-1,TGTGCCAGCAAGGTGGGCAGCGGGGGGGCGATGGTCAATGAGCAGTTCTTC,CASKVGSGGAMVNEQFF
TRBV2,once,TRBD2,TRBJ2-1,TGTGCCAGCAGTTCCGGGACTAGCGTGGACAATGAGCAGTTCTTC,CASSSGTSVDNEQFF
TRBV6-1,NA,NA,TRBJ1-4,TGTGCCAGCAGTGATCAGGTGGCTTCTAATGAAAAACTGTTTTTT,CASSDQVASNEKLFF
TRBV6-1,NA,NA,TRBJ1-5,TGTGCCAGCAGTGAAGCGTCGGGGGGCGGACAGCCCCAGCATTTT,CASSEASGGGQPQHF
TRBV4-1,NA,NA,TRBJ2-1,TGCGCCAGCACCACTGTAGTGAGATCCTACAATGAGCAGTTCTTC,CASTTVVRSYNEQFF
TRBV7-9,NA,NA,TRBJ1-2,TGTGCCAGCAGCTTGTCCGAAGGGGCTCCCCTGTGGGGCTACACCTTC,CASSLSEGAPLWGYTF
TRBV10-3,NA,TRBD2,TRBJ2-3,TGTGCCATCAGGAATAAGCGGGGCGCAGATACGCAGTATTTT,CAIRNKRGADTQYF
TRBV7-2,NA,NA,TRBJ2-7,TGTGCCAGCATCCCTAACGGGGTTTGGGCCTACGAGCAGTACTTC,CASIPNGVWAYEQYF
TRBV14,once,TRBD2,TRBJ2-7,TGTGCCAGCAGCCAACGGCTAGCGGGGGGCGTCTCCTACGAGCAGTACTTC,CASSQRLAGGVSYEQYF
TRBV21-1,NA,NA,TRBJ2-3,TGTGCCAGCAGCCCGAACGTAACGGGGGGCACAGATACGCAGTATTTT,CASSPNVTGGTDTQYF
TRBV7-9,NA,TRBD1,TRBJ1-2,TGTGCCAGCAGCTTAGAGACCAGGGGGGCTCCTTGGGGCTACACCTTC,CASSLETRGAPWGYTF
TRBV19,NA,NA,TRBJ1-1,TGTGCCAGTAGTATAAGGGGTGGGGCTGAAGCTTTCTTT,CASSIRGGAEAFF
TRBV27,NA,NA,TRBJ1-6,TGTGCCAGCAGTTTATTAGGGGGTGGCTCACCCCTCCACTTT,CASSLLGGGSPLHF
TRBV19,NA,NA,TRBJ2-5,TGTGCCAGTAGTACCCCGAGCGGGTATAATCAAGAGACCCAGTACTTC,CASSTPSGYNQETQYF
TRBV6-2/TRBV6-3,NA,NA,TRBJ1-6,TGTGCCAGCAGTTTCGACAGGAAAGGCTCACCCCTCCACTTT,CASSFDRKGSPLHF
TRBV10-1,NA,TRBD2,TRBJ2-3,TGCGCCAGCAGTGAGTCACGCGGGGGGAGGGTGGATACGCAGTATTTT,CASSESRGGRVDTQYF
TRBV5-4,NA,NA,TRBJ2-7,TGTGCCAGCAGCGCAGGAACCTACGAGCAGTACTTC,CASSAGTYEQYF
TRBV2,NA,NA,TRBJ2-5,TGTGCCAGTGGGGGGACCTTTTCGAAAGAGACCCAGTACTTC,CASGGTFSKETQYF
TRBV4-1,NA,NA,TRBJ2-5,TGCGCCAGCAGCCAATGGTCGTTAGCGTCGGAGACCCAGTACTTC,CASSQWSLASETQYF
TRBV4-1,NA,NA,TRBJ2-7,TGCGCCAGCAGCCAAGCTTCGGGGGACTCCTACGAGCAGTACTTC,CASSQASGDSYEQYF
TRBV10-3,NA,TRBD2,TRBJ2-3,TGTGCCATCAGTGAGTCCGGGACTAGCGGGGGGAGAAGCACAGATACGCAGTATTTT,CAISESGTSGGRSTDTQYF
TRBV4-1,NA,TRBD1,TRBJ1-2,TGCGCCAGCAGCCAAGAACCGGGACAGGGGGCGGTCGGTGCTGGCTACACCTTC,CASSQEPGQGAVGAGYTF
TRBV11-2,few,TRBD1,TRBJ1-3,TGTGCCAGCAGCTTCGTAGGATGGGACAGGGTAAAGTCTGGAAACACCATATATTTT,CASSFVGWDRVKSGNTIYF
TRBV11-1,NA,TRBD2,TRBJ2-3,TGTGCCAGCAGGCACACAGCGGGGACCACGGATACGCAGTATTTT,CASRHTAGTTDTQYF
TRBV2,few,NA,TRBJ1-4,TGTGCCAGCAGTGTGAGGCTTCTTAATGAAAAACTGTTTTTT,CASSVRLLNEKLFF